This TCR beta chain derives from a study of shared clonotypes between healthy human individuals. Whole-study results and caveats: Compared with clonotypes that all four donors shared, non-shared clonotypes had lower generation probabilities.

The data were produced by immunoSEQ multiplex PCR, yet TCRdb's version contains in-frame clones alone and is incomplete. The sample carries under 2,000,000 clones, about 95% recorded once. About this clone itself: Its antigen is unidentified. Other DNA sequences of this sample code for an identical CDR3.

V dropped 0 bases and J dropped 4 bases, with 9 bases sitting between them. This CDR3 comprises 13 residues. In germline, CDR1 is GTSNPN, CDR2 SVGIG (reference sequence). CD8 cells classed as naive were CD45RO-negative and positively selected for CCR7, excluding terminally differentiated effector memory CD45RA+ cells. This receptor was taken from a man aged 18 to 29 in good health. Sequencing was performed on naive CD8+ T cells sorted from blood. The rearrangement links TRBV30 to TRBJ1-1; possible D gene TRBD1, 5 bases. CDR3 sequence: CAWSVLGTTEAFF. CDR3 nucleotide sequence: TGTGCCTGGAGTGTACTTGGGACCACTGAAGCTTTCTTT.